The 27 T cell receptor beta chains below come from one sample, sequenced in a study of chemoradiotherapy in HPV16-positive cancers. Measured with immunoSEQ multiplex PCR; TCRdb has only the in-frame clones, and not every one. The sample shows approximately 1,500 clones, around 85% of them seen only once. Sample: tumor tissue, taken from a patient who underwent chemoradiotherapy. The receptors were gathered from a human donor with HPV-associated anogenital cancer.

The chain joins TRBV7-9 to TRBJ2-1; a possible D gene is TRBD2 (5 bases). In germline, CDR1 is SEHNR, CDR2 FQNEAQ (reference sequence). This CDR3 has 13 residues. V shed 3 bases and J shed 7 bases, with 10 bases lying between them. CDR3 sequence: CASSLDSLNEQFF. The CDR3 DNA sequence: TGTGCCAGCAGCTTGGACTCCCTTAATGAGCAGTTCTTC.

The chain links TRBV7-9 to TRBJ2-2; D is possibly TRBD1 (6 bases). Germline loops: CDR1 SEHNR, CDR2 FQNEAQ (reference sequence). This CDR3 region has 15 residues. Trimming shortened V by 0 bases and J by 5 bases, and 10 bases separated the two germline ends. CDR3 in amino acids: CASSLAGAWTGELFF. The DNA for the CDR3 is TGTGCCAGCAGCTTAGCGGGGGCGTGGACCGGGGAGCTGTTTTTT.

This clone occurred once. The V and J genes are TRBV5-4 and TRBJ2-4, with 7 bases aligning to TRBD2. The trim removed 4 bases at V and 8 bases at J, leaving 6 bases unmatched. Germline V CDR1 and CDR2: SGHNT, YYREEE (reference sequence). This CDR3 region has 13 residues. CDR3 sequence: CASSPGGVDIQYF. CDR3 sequence (DNA): TGTGCCAGCAGCCCGGGAGGAGTGGACATTCAGTACTTC.

The chain links TRBV7-6 to TRBJ2-1; possibly TRBD2 for D (5 bases). Germline V gene sequence: CDR1 SGHVS, CDR2 FNYEAQ. Between the trimmed V and J ends, which lost 1 base and 10 bases, there was a span of 14 bases. The CDR3 is 14 amino acids. The CDR3 is CASSLEVGSEEQFF. CDR3 nucleotides: TGTGCCAGCAGCTTAGAGGTTGGTAGCGAGGAGCAGTTCTTC.

The V and J genes are TRBV2 and TRBJ2-3, with 9 bases identical to TRBD2. The CDR3 has 17 residues. J was trimmed by 2 bases and V by 8 bases; bases with no gene match: 14. The germline CDR1 and CDR2 sequences are SNHLY and FYNNEI. The CDR3, as DNA: TGTGCCAGCGACGGTAGCGGGGGCTCCGACTACACAGATACGCAGTATTTT. Translation: CASDGSGGSDYTDTQYF.

This chain connects TRBV19 to TRBJ2-3; perhaps TRBD2 as D (6 bases). V lost 3 bases, J lost 2 bases, and 12 bases lay in between. This CDR3 is 15 amino acids long. CDR1 and CDR2 from the germline V gene are LNHDA and SQIVND (reference sequence). CDR3 in amino acids: CASSIGRTITDTQYF. The CDR3 nucleotides are TGTGCCAGTAGTATTGGGAGGACGATCACAGATACGCAGTATTTT.

The chain has TRBV18 and TRBJ1-2; D is unresolved. V lost 3 bases, J lost 6 bases, and 17 bases lay in between. Germline V gene sequence: CDR1 KGHSH, CDR2 LQKENI. CDR3 length: 15 amino acids. Here the CDR3 DNA reads TGTGCCAGCTCACCTTCCGCGTTGCGGGGTCATGGCTACACCTTC. Protein: CASSPSALRGHGYTF.

The chain uses TRBV11-2 and TRBJ2-7, with D perhaps being TRBD1 or TRBD2 (5 bases each). V was cut by 5 bases and J by 1 base, with 15 bases left in between. CDR3 length equals 15 residues. Germline V gene sequence: CDR1 SGHAT, CDR2 FQNNGV. CDR3 sequence reads: CASSRWGFQSYEQYF. The CDR3 DNA is TGTGCCAGCAGCCGATGGGGGTTCCAGTCCTACGAGCAGTACTTC.

J is TRBJ2-1 and V is TRBV9, with D possibly TRBD2 on 5 matching bases. The germline V and J ends were trimmed by 1 base and 4 bases, with 15 bases remaining between them. Germline CDR1 SGDLS, CDR2 YYNGEE. The CDR3 is made up of 16 amino acids. CDR3 DNA: TGTGCCAGCAGCGTATTTGCGGGTGGGGTATACAATGAGCAGTTCTTC. It translates to CASSVFAGGVYNEQFF.

The gene calls are TRBV30 and TRBJ1-6, with D possibly being TRBD1 (5 bases). The CDR3 is 14 residues long. The ends were cut back, 5 bases at V and 5 bases at J, with 13 bases in the middle. Germline loops: CDR1 GTSNPN, CDR2 SVGIG (reference sequence). CDR3 sequence (DNA): TGTGCCTGGCGCCTACCCAGGGATAATTCACCCCTCCACTTT. This translates into CAWRLPRDNSPLHF.

The sample holds a few counts of this clone. The J gene is TRBJ2-3, the V gene TRBV2; 12 bases agree with TRBD2. This CDR3 is built from 17 residues. V dropped 6 bases and J dropped 0; count of bases not matched to a gene: 7. Germline V gene data show CDR1 as SNHLY and CDR2 as FYNNEI. The CDR3 is CASSHRTSGDSTDTQYF. CDR3 nucleotides: TGTGCCAGCAGCCATCGGACTAGCGGGGACAGCACAGATACGCAGTATTTT.

The chain combines TRBV11-1 with TRBJ1-1; D ambiguous. The V and J ends lost 0 bases and 4 bases respectively, with 9 bases between them. This CDR3 region has 14 residues. Germline V gene lookup returns CDR1 SGHAT and CDR2 FQDESV (reference sequence). Here the CDR3 reads CASSLADGPTEAFF. CDR3 nucleotides: TGTGCCAGCAGCTTAGCGGACGGGCCCACTGAAGCTTTCTTT.

The chain joins TRBV6-1 to TRBJ1-5; maybe TRBD1 (5 bases). The germline V and J ends were trimmed by 2 bases and 2 bases, with 10 bases remaining between them. The germline V gene encodes CDR1 MNHNS and CDR2 SASEGT. CDR3 length equals 15 residues. This CDR3 is CASSEIAGGNQPQHF. The CDR3 bases are TGTGCCAGCAGTGAAATTGCGGGGGGCAATCAGCCCCAGCATTTT.

This chain connects TRBV30 to TRBJ1-2, with TRBD1 as a possible D gene (6 bases). The CDR3 extends over 12 amino acids. The V end was cut by 8 bases, the J end by 3 bases, with 13 bases between. Germline V gene lookup returns CDR1 GTSNPN and CDR2 SVGIG (reference sequence). The CDR3 is CAKQGGDYGYTF. The CDR3, as DNA: TGTGCCAAACAGGGAGGTGACTATGGCTACACCTTC.

In this sample, this clone turned up once. The rearrangement uses TRBV5-1 and TRBJ1-2, with 7 bases that match TRBD1. From germline, CDR1 is SGHRS and CDR2 YFSETQ. There are 15 residues in the CDR3. Trimming removed 4 bases from V and 6 bases from J; junction bases left unmatched: 12. Written as DNA, the CDR3 is TGCGCCAGCAGCCCTGGACAGGTTCTAAGGGATGGCTACACCTTC. Translation: CASSPGQVLRDGYTF.

The gene calls are TRBV4-1 and TRBJ1-5, with D possibly TRBD1 on 5 matching bases. This CDR3 is built from 17 residues. V lost 3 bases to trimming and J lost 1 base, with 16 bases between them. CDR1 is MGHRA and CDR2 is YSYEKL in the germline V gene. The CDR3 DNA reads TGCGCCAGCAGCCAGATCAGGGATTTCTTGAGCAATCAGCCCCAGCATTTT. It is translated as CASSQIRDFLSNQPQHF.

This sequence joins TRBV7-3 and TRBJ2-1; D uncertain. CDR3 length: 13 residues. V shed 6 bases and J shed 8 bases, with 14 bases lying between them. Germline CDR1 reads SGHTA; CDR2 reads FQGTGA. For the CDR3, the DNA is TGTGCCAGCAGGCCAAATGGGCGCCATGAGCAGTTCTTC. This gives the protein CASRPNGRHEQFF.

This clone was counted once. The chain combines TRBV10-2 with TRBJ2-3; TRBD2 matches 7 bases. This CDR3 is built from 16 residues. J was trimmed by 0 bases and V by 0 bases; bases with no gene match: 3. CDR1 and CDR2 from the germline V gene are WSHSY and SAAADI. The CDR3 DNA is TGCGCCAGCAGTGAGTCGGCGGGGGTAAGCACAGATACGCAGTATTTT. Translating gives CASSESAGVSTDTQYF.

The V and J genes are TRBV6-1 and TRBJ1-2; D is unclear. The CDR3 has 13 amino acids. Trimming removed 4 bases from V and 2 bases from J, with 8 bases in between. From germline, CDR1 is MNHNS and CDR2 SASEGT. The CDR3 sequence is CASSGTENYGYTF. The CDR3 DNA sequence: TGTGCCAGCAGTGGGACGGAAAACTATGGCTACACCTTC.

The J gene is TRBJ2-2, the V gene TRBV9; 7 nucleotides align to TRBD1. Trimming cost V 3 bases and J 5 bases; bases outside gene matches: 4. The CDR3 is 14 residues long. Germline V gives CDR1 SGDLS, CDR2 YYNGEE. CDR3 in amino acids: CASSAGQFTGELFF. DNA for the CDR3: TGTGCCAGCAGCGCGGGACAGTTTACCGGGGAGCTGTTTTTT.

This clone was seen a handful of times. The V and J genes are TRBV28 and TRBJ1-1, with a weak D call TRBD1 (5 bases). V was cut by 6 bases and J by 4 bases, with 12 bases left in between. This CDR3 is 13 amino acids long. Germline V gene sequence: CDR1 MDHEN, CDR2 SYDVKM. CDR3 loop: CASRPATVTEAFF. CDR3 nucleotides: TGTGCCAGCAGACCCGCGACAGTCACTGAAGCTTTCTTT.

V usage is TRBV19 and J usage is TRBJ1-5, with TRBD1 as a possible D gene (5 bases). The CDR3 covers 16 residues. Germline V gene sequence: CDR1 LNHDA, CDR2 SQIVND (reference sequence). Trimming removed 5 bases from V and 0 bases from J, with 14 bases in between. The CDR3: CASSGGALYSNQPQHF. The CDR3 nucleotides read TGTGCCAGTAGTGGAGGGGCACTTTATAGCAATCAGCCCCAGCATTTT.

The V and J genes are TRBV28 and TRBJ1-1; D ambiguous. V was clipped by 8 bases and J by 0 bases, with 7 bases between them. The CDR3 runs 12 residues. Germline V gene lookup returns CDR1 MDHEN and CDR2 SYDVKM. CDR3 coding DNA: TGTGCCAGCTGGAGGGTGAACACTGAAGCTTTCTTT. As protein: CASWRVNTEAFF.

This chain joins TRBV5-5 and TRBJ2-6, with a tentative D call TRBD1 (6 bases). The CDR3 runs 14 residues. Germline CDR1 reads SGHKS; CDR2 reads YYEKEE (reference sequence). V shed 4 bases and J shed 10 bases, with 15 bases lying between them. The CDR3 DNA is TGTGCCAGCAGCGTACCCGGGACACCGAACGTCCTGACTTTC. Translation: CASSVPGTPNVLTF. The full variable domain, rest sourced from reference TRBV5-5 and TRBJ2-6, is DAGVTQSPTHLIKTRGQQVTLRCSPISGHKSVSWYQQVLGQGPQFIFQYYEKEERGRGNFPDRFSARQFPNYSSELNVNALLLGDSALYLCASSVPGTPNVLTFGAGSRLTVL.

The chain links TRBV12-5 to TRBJ2-1; 16 bases match TRBD2. CDR1 is LGHNT and CDR2 is FRNRAP in the germline V gene. Trimming removed 4 bases from V and 9 bases from J; junction bases left unmatched: 6. The CDR3 loop spans 16 amino acids. The CDR3 DNA sequence: TGTGCTAGTGGTTCCGGGACTAGCGGGGGGGCTGGTGAGCAGTTCTTC. It yields the protein CASGSGTSGGAGEQFF.

The rearrangement uses TRBV10-2 and TRBJ2-1; 12 nucleotides agree with TRBD2. In germline, CDR1 is WSHSY, CDR2 SAAADI. V lost 4 bases, J lost 0 bases, and 4 bases stayed unmatched. The CDR3 sequence is 17 residues long. The CDR3: CASSGLAGVSSYNEQFF. The CDR3 region has the DNA TGCGCCAGCAGTGGACTAGCGGGGGTAAGCTCCTACAATGAGCAGTTCTTC.

This CDR3 reads CAVRRGAGGHADTQYF. CDR3 DNA sequence: TGTGCCGTCCGCCGAGGAGCGGGGGGGCATGCAGATACGCAGTATTTT. V gene TRBV10-3 combines with J gene TRBJ2-3; TRBD2 aligns across 10 bases. The CDR3 spans 16 residues. Germline V gene data show CDR1 as ENHRY and CDR2 as SYGVKD. Unmatched junction bases numbered 15, after V lost 11 bases and J lost 4 bases.